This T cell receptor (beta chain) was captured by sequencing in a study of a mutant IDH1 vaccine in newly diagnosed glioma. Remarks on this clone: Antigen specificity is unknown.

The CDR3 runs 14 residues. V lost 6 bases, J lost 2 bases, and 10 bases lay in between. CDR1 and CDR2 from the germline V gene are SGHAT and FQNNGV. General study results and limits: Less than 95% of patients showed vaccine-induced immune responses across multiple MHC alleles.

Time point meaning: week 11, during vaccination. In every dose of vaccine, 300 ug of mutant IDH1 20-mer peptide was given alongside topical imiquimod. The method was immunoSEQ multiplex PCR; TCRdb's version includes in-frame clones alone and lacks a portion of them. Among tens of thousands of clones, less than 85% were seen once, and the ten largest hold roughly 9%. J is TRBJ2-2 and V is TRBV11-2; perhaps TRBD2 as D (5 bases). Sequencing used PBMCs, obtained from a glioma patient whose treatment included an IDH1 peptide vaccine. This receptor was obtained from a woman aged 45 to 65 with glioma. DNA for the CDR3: TGTGCCAGCAGGGAACGGGGAAACACCGGGGAGCTGTTTTTT. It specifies CASRERGNTGELFF.